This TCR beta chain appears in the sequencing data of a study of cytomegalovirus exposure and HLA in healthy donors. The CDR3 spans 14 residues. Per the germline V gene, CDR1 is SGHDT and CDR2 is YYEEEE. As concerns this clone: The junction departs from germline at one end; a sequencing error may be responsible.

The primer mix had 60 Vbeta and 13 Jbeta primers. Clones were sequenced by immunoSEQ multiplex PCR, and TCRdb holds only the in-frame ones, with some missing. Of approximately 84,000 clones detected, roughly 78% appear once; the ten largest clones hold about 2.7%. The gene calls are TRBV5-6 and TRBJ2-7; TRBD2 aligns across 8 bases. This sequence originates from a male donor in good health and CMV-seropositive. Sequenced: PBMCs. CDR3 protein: CASSLKMLAGQLIF. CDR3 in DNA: TGTGCCAGCAGCTTGAAGATGCTAGCGGGCCAACTTATCTTC.